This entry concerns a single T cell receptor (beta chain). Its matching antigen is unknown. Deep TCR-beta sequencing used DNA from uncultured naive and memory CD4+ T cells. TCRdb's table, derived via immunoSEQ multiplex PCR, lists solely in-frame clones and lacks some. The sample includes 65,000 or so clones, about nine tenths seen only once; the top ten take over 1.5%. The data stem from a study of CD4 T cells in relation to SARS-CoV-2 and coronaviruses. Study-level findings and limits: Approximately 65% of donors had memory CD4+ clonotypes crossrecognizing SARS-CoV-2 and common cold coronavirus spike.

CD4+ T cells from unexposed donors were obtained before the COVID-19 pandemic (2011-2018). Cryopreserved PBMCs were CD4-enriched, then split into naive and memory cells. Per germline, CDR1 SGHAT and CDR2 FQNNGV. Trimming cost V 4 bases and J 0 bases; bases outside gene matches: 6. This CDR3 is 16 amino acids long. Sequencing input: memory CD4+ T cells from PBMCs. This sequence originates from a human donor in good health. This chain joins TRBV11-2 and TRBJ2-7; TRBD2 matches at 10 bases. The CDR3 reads CASSSESGGASYEQYF. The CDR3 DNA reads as TGTGCCAGCAGCTCGGAAAGCGGGGGGGCCTCCTACGAGCAGTACTTC.